This TCR beta chain is drawn from a study of CD8+ T cells in alopecia areata. The CDR3 sequence is 14 residues long. Regarding treatment: oral pan-JAK inhibitor, 5-10 mg twice daily. Following extraction, RNA underwent reverse transcription to cDNA, which served as the sequencing template. The repertoire was sequenced with immunoSEQ multiplex PCR; TCRdb's copy has only in-frame clones and lacks some. The sample has 90,000 to 120,000 clones, 84% seen once. V usage is TRBV21-1 and J usage is TRBJ1-1; the table's TRBD1 call for D was not verified on the DNA. TRBV21-1 is a recognized pseudogene. This receptor was taken from a human donor with alopecia areata. The specimen was CD8+ T cells sorted from blood, collected at week 24, from a patient treated with tofacitinib. The CDR3 loop is CASTRHRGNTEAFF. The CDR3 DNA sequence: TGTGCCAGCACCCGGCACAGGGGGAACACTGAAGCTTTCTTT.